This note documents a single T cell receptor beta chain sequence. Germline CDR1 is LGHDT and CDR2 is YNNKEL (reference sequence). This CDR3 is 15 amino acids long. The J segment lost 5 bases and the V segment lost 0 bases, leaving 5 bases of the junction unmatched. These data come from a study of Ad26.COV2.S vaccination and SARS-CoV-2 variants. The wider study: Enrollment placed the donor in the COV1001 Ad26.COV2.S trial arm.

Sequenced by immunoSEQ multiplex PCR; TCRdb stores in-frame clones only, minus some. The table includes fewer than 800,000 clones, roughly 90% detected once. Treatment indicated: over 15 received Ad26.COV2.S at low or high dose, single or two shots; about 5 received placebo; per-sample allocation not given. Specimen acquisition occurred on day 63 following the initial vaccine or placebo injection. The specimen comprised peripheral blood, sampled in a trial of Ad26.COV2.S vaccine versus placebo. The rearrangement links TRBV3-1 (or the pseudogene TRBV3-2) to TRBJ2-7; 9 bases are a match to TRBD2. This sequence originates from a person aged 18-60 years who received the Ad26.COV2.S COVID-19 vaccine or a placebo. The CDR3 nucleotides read TGTGCCAGCAGCCAAGAGTCAGCGGGAGGCCACGAGCAGTACTTC. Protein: CASSQESAGGHEQYF.